One T cell receptor beta chain is described in this entry. Its antigen is unidentified. Germline trimming cut 3 bases from V and 4 bases from J; bases unmatched to any gene: 6. Germline V CDR1 and CDR2: KGHSH, LQKENI. The CDR3 consists of 14 residues. This record comes from a study of T cells after yellow fever vaccination. General study results and limits: Abundant bulk-population clonotypes could contaminate the FACS-sorted repertoires. By day 5 rather than day 15, the secondary response had peaked, though it was weaker. Overlap between CD4 and CD8 compartments was detected for a small share of clonotypes.

TCRdb recomputed calls from the 5' RACE reads with MiXCR, one row per CDR3 protein. The sample yields hundreds of thousands of distinct CDR3 sequences, 10% to 15% seen once. The chain has TRBV18 and TRBJ2-7; TRBD2 matches 7 bases. The sample consisted of PBMCs, taken on the day of the yellow fever booster vaccination. The TCR sequence derives from a man aged 25 to 40 who received the YFV17D yellow fever vaccine. The CDR3 region is CASSPPSGGYEQYF. The CDR3 region has the DNA TGTGCCAGCTCACCTCCTAGCGGAGGGTACGAGCAGTACTTC.